A selection of T cell receptor beta chains follows, all from one sample in a study of glioma-infiltrating T cells. TCRdb itself ran the multiplex PCR reads through MiXCR, one entry per CDR3 protein. Of fewer than 110,000 distinct CDR3 sequences in the sample, about 30% were seen once. Sequenced material: glioma tissue, nonneoplastic brain tissue, or PBMCs (not recorded which). These receptors came from a human donor with low-grade glioma or glioblastoma, undergoing nonglioma brain surgery, or in good health (not recorded which). Both conserved end residues are part of each CDR3. D genes are given only for firm matches. Expanded clones are given a class, and other clones once, few, many or no size at all.

size: many; J: TRBJ1-5; V: TRBV19; D: -; DNA: TGTGCCAGTACCCCGGACGGACAGTCACCCAATCAGCCCCAGCATTTT; CDR3: CASTPDGQSPNQPQHF
size: -; J: TRBJ1-6; V: TRBV5-5; D: -; DNA: TGTGCCAGCAGCTTGGCGGGCAGTAGCTCCTATAATTCACCCCTCCACTTT; CDR3: CASSLAGSSSYNSPLHF
size: -; J: TRBJ1-2; V: TRBV29-1; D: -; DNA: TGCAGCGCCGGAACAGGGACTAACTATGGCTACACCTTC; CDR3: CSAGTGTNYGYTF
size: many; J: TRBJ2-5; V: TRBV3-1; D: TRBD1; DNA: TGTGCCAGCAGCCGAGTTACCGGGACAGGGGGCCCGCCAGGGACCCAGTACTTC; CDR3: CASSRVTGTGGPPGTQYF
size: -; J: TRBJ2-4; V: TRBV3-1; D: -; DNA: TGTGCCAGCAGCCAACGTCCCAGGGGAAACATTCAGTACTTC; CDR3: CASSQRPRGNIQYF
size: -; J: TRBJ2-3; V: TRBV2; D: TRBD2; DNA: TGTGCCAGCAGTGTATACATTAGCGGGGCCGGGCAGGAAGATACGCAGTATTTT; CDR3: CASSVYISGAGQEDTQYF
size: many; J: TRBJ2-7; V: TRBV27; D: TRBD1; DNA: TGTGCCACCGGACAGGCGTTCTACGAGCAGTACTTC; CDR3: CATGQAFYEQYF
size: few; J: TRBJ1-6; V: TRBV19; D: -; DNA: TGTGCCAGCCGCTGGGGGCATAATTCACCCCTCCACTTT; CDR3: CASRWGHNSPLHF
size: -; J: TRBJ1-1; V: TRBV7-3; D: -; DNA: TGTGCCAGCAGCTTAACCAGGGGATCGGTGAACACTGAAGCTTTCTTT; CDR3: CASSLTRGSVNTEAFF
size: -; J: TRBJ2-5; V: TRBV5-6; D: TRBD2; DNA: TGTGCCAGCAGCTGGCGGGGGAGACCTCAAGAGACCCAGTACTTC; CDR3: CASSWRGRPQETQYF
size: many; J: TRBJ2-7; V: TRBV20-1; D: TRBD1; DNA: TGCAGTGCTAGACTCGCGACCGGGACAGGGTCTAACGAGCAGTACTTC; CDR3: CSARLATGTGSNEQYF
size: -; J: TRBJ2-7; V: TRBV12-3/TRBV12-4; D: TRBD1; DNA: TGTGCCAGCAGCGCCCCGACAGGGACCTCCTTGTACGAGCAGTACTTC; CDR3: CASSAPTGTSLYEQYF
size: many; J: TRBJ1-1; V: TRBV25-1; D: -; DNA: TGTGCCAGCAGTAAACAGGGTGACACTGAAGCTTTCTTT; CDR3: CASSKQGDTEAFF
size: many; J: TRBJ2-7; V: TRBV7-6; D: TRBD2; DNA: TGTGCCAGCAGCCAAGGGACTAGCTTCTACGAGCAGTACTTC; CDR3: CASSQGTSFYEQYF
size: many; J: TRBJ1-5; V: TRBV18; D: -; DNA: TGTGCCAGCTCACCAGGGAGCAATCAGCCCCAGCATTTT; CDR3: CASSPGSNQPQHF
size: -; J: TRBJ2-1; V: TRBV14; D: -; DNA: TGTGCCAGCAGCCGGGGCCGGGGTCCTTACAGCTCCTACAATGAGCAGTTCTTC; CDR3: CASSRGRGPYSSYNEQFF
size: -; J: TRBJ1-2; V: TRBV12-3/TRBV12-4; D: -; DNA: TGTGCCAGCAGTCTCGGATTAATGTTTGGCTACACCTTC; CDR3: CASSLGLMFGYTF
size: -; J: TRBJ2-7; V: TRBV7-2; D: TRBD1; DNA: TGCGCCAGCAGCCAGGGGACACTGGACAGGGGGAACTACGAGCAGTACTTC; CDR3: CASSQGTLDRGNYEQYF
size: many; J: TRBJ2-3; V: TRBV7-2; D: -; DNA: TGTGCCAGCAGCTATAGAGGACCTGGCACAGATACGCAGTATTTT; CDR3: CASSYRGPGTDTQYF
size: many; J: TRBJ1-2; V: TRBV19; D: TRBD1; DNA: TGTGCCAGTAGTTACCGGACAGGAGGCTACACCTTC; CDR3: CASSYRTGGYTF
size: -; J: TRBJ2-5; V: TRBV5-1; D: TRBD2; DNA: TGCGCCAGCAGCCCGCTAGGCGGGGGCCAAGAGACCCAGTACTTC; CDR3: CASSPLGGGQETQYF
size: -; J: TRBJ2-3; V: TRBV29-1; D: -; DNA: TGCAGCGTTGACGTCCAGCGGTTGGCTAGCATAGATACGCAGTATTTT; CDR3: CSVDVQRLASIDTQYF
size: few; J: TRBJ2-7; V: TRBV29-1; D: -; DNA: TGCAGCGTCCAGAAGCCCAACAGATACGAGCAGTACTTC; CDR3: CSVQKPNRYEQYF
size: many; J: TRBJ2-7; V: TRBV27; D: -; DNA: TGTGCCAGCAGTTTAAGGGGCCTTACGACCTACGAGCAGTACTTC; CDR3: CASSLRGLTTYEQYF
size: once; J: TRBJ2-5; V: TRBV2; D: TRBD2; DNA: TGTGCCAGCAGTGATATCGGAGCGGGGACGGAGACCCAGTACTTC; CDR3: CASSDIGAGTETQYF
size: -; J: TRBJ1-6; V: TRBV11-2; D: -; DNA: TGTGCCAGCCGTAGCTATATTAACTCACCCCTCCACTTT; CDR3: CASRSYINSPLHF
size: many; J: TRBJ2-7; V: TRBV7-6; D: -; DNA: TGTGCCAGCACCTCGGACGGCGGCTACGAGCAGTACTTC; CDR3: CASTSDGGYEQYF
size: -; J: TRBJ1-2; V: TRBV4-3; D: -; DNA: TGCGCCAGCAGCCAAATAGCAGGGACCAACTATGGCTACGCCTTC; CDR3: CASSQIAGTNYGYAF
size: many; J: TRBJ2-3; V: TRBV15; D: -; DNA: TGTGCCACCAGCAGATTTCATCGGGGAGCAGCCACCTCGGATACGCAGTATTTT; CDR3: CATSRFHRGAATSDTQYF
size: many; J: TRBJ1-1; V: TRBV6-1; D: -; DNA: TGTGCCAGCAGGGGTATTAATGGGGAGTTGGAAGCTTTCTTT; CDR3: CASRGINGELEAFF
size: many; J: TRBJ2-3; V: TRBV2; D: -; DNA: TGTGCCAGCAATCCGGGACTGCTCACAGATACGCAGTATTTT; CDR3: CASNPGLLTDTQYF
size: many; J: TRBJ1-5; V: TRBV19; D: TRBD1; DNA: TGTGCCAGTAGTCTCGGTACAGGGGGCCATCAGCCCCAGCATTTT; CDR3: CASSLGTGGHQPQHF
size: many; J: TRBJ2-1; V: TRBV4-2; D: -; DNA: TGTGCCAGCAGCCAAGATCCGAACGAGTATACTTCCTACAATGAGCAGTTCTTC; CDR3: CASSQDPNEYTSYNEQFF
size: -; J: TRBJ2-7; V: TRBV10-3; D: -; DNA: TGTGCCATCAGTGAAAACCAGGACATTTACGAGCAGTGCTTC; CDR3: CAISENQDIYEQCF
size: -; J: TRBJ2-7; V: TRBV11-2; D: -; DNA: TGTGCCAGCAGAGAGGGACCTTCCGCCCCCTACGAGCAGTACTTC; CDR3: CASREGPSAPYEQYF
size: -; J: TRBJ1-1; V: TRBV9; D: -; DNA: TGTGCCAGCAGCGTCGGCCCGAACACTGAAGCTTTCTTT; CDR3: CASSVGPNTEAFF
size: many; J: TRBJ2-5; V: TRBV7-2; D: TRBD2; DNA: TGTGCCAGCAGCCACGGACTAGCGCCGACGACCCAGTACTTC; CDR3: CASSHGLAPTTQYF